Following are 12 T cell receptor beta chains from one sample sequenced in a study of identical twins. TCRdb re-called the 5' RACE reads with MiXCR, one entry per CDR3 protein. The table records about 690,000 distinct CDR3 sequences, around 6.1% of them present only once. The sequenced material came from naive T cells sorted from blood. These receptors originate from a man younger than 35 in good health.

This clonotype was seen a handful of times. This chain links TRBV6-1 with TRBJ2-7, with D possibly matching TRBD2 (5 bases). Germline V gene sequence: CDR1 MNHNS, CDR2 SASEGT. The CDR3 spans 12 residues. V was cut by 6 bases and J by 6 bases, with 12 bases left in between. Written as DNA, the CDR3 is TGTGCCAGCAGACCCCGGGAAGGCGAGCAGTACGTC. It codes for CASRPREGEQYV.

This clonotype was picked up many times. This rearrangement joins TRBV5-1 to TRBJ2-1; 7 bases map to TRBD2. Germline trimming cut 5 bases from V and 5 bases from J; bases unmatched to any gene: 10. Germline loops: CDR1 SGHRS, CDR2 YFSETQ. There are 15 residues in the CDR3. CDR3 residues: CASRPHLAGDNEQFF. Here the CDR3 DNA reads TGCGCCAGCAGGCCCCACTTGGCGGGAGACAATGAGCAGTTCTTC.

This chain uses TRBV5-1 with TRBJ2-1; TRBD2 agrees at 7 bases. Germline V lookup: CDR1 SGHRS, CDR2 YFSETQ. The CDR3 is made up of 14 amino acids. The trim removed 5 bases at V and 4 bases at J, leaving 6 bases unmatched. As DNA, the CDR3 is TGCGCCAGCAGGGCCAGCGGGACTTACAATGAGCAGTTCTTC. Its protein is CASRASGTYNEQFF.

Ten or more counts support this clonotype. The chain employs TRBV20-1 and TRBJ2-7; perhaps TRBD1 as D (6 bases). Germline V CDR1 and CDR2: DFQATT, SNEGSKA (reference sequence). The V end was cut by 2 bases, the J end by 2 bases, with 16 bases between. The CDR3 has 15 residues. The CDR3 nucleotides read TGCAGTGCTAGACCCACTCAGGGGAAAGCCTACGAGCAGTACTTC. Protein product: CSARPTQGKAYEQYF.

The J gene is TRBJ2-1, the V gene TRBV5-6; 7 bases are shared with TRBD1. The length of the CDR3 is 13 residues. With V trimmed by 3 bases and J by 9 bases, 6 bases remained unmatched. The germline CDR1 and CDR2 sequences are SGHDT and YYEEEE. CDR3 residues: CASSSTGYGEQFF. For the CDR3, the DNA is TGTGCCAGCAGCTCGACAGGGTATGGTGAGCAGTTCTTC.

The CDR3 bases are TGCAGTGCTAGTCCGGGACTAGTCCCAGATACGCAGTATTTT. Its translation is CSASPGLVPDTQYF. V gene TRBV20-1 combines with J gene TRBJ2-3; 8 positions agree with TRBD2. The CDR3 extends over 14 amino acids. After removal of 3 bases from V and 4 bases from J, the junction contained 6 bases not matched to a gene. The V gene's germline CDR1 is DFQATT and CDR2 SNEGSKA (reference sequence).

Many counts were recorded for this clonotype. This sequence joins TRBV25-1 and TRBJ2-5; tentatively, D is TRBD2 (5 bases). V was trimmed by 4 bases and J by 1 base, leaving 13 bases between them. Germline V gives CDR1 MGHDK, CDR2 SYGVNS. The CDR3 extends over 15 amino acids. The CDR3 region is CASSAPGIFQETQYF. For the CDR3, the DNA is TGTGCCAGCAGTGCACCCGGGATCTTCCAAGAGACCCAGTACTTC. Supplemented by reference TRBV25-1 and TRBJ2-5, the full variable domain reads EADIYQTPRYLVIGTGKKITLECSQTMGHDKMYWYQQDPGMELHLIHYSYGVNSTEKGDLSSESTVSRIRTEHFPLTLESARPSHTSQYLCASSAPGIFQETQYFGPGTRLLVL.

This clonotype has a count of ten or more. This chain joins TRBV7-9 and TRBJ2-1, with D unresolved. Between the trimmed V and J ends, which lost 1 base and 3 bases, there was a span of 10 bases. Germline-derived CDR1 and CDR2 are SEHNR and FQNEAQ (reference sequence). CDR3 length: 15 amino acids. CDR3 sequence (DNA): TGTGCCAGCAGCTTAGACACACGATACTACAATGAGCAGTTCTTC. This encodes CASSLDTRYYNEQFF.

The table lists this clonotype with many counts. The rearrangement joins TRBV28 to TRBJ2-7; D remains ambiguous. The CDR3 extends over 14 amino acids. Trimming removed 5 bases at V and 5 bases at J, with 16 bases between. Per germline, CDR1 MDHEN and CDR2 SYDVKM. In nucleotides, the CDR3 is TGTGCCAGCAGTACAACTACGTCCCCTCACGAGCAGTACTTC. Its protein product is CASSTTTSPHEQYF.

In this sample, this clonotype turned up a few times. The chain joins TRBV10-3 to TRBJ2-3; 7 bases agree with TRBD2. V lost 6 bases and J lost 5; bases outside the gene matches: 11. This CDR3 comprises 15 residues. Looked up from germline, CDR1 is ENHRY and CDR2 is SYGVKD. The CDR3 region has the DNA TGTGCCATCAGGAGTATAGCCCCGGGGGGAGATACGCAGTATTTT. It translates to CAIRSIAPGGDTQYF.

This chain links TRBV12-3 or TRBV12-4 with TRBJ2-5; D tentatively reads TRBD1 or TRBD2 (5 bases each). This CDR3 is 15 amino acids long. Trimming pared 1 base from V and 9 bases from J, leaving 18 bases between. CDR3 sequence: CASSLGGTLGRAQYF. DNA of the CDR3: TGTGCCAGCAGTTTAGGGGGGACCCTGGGTAGGGCCCAGTACTTC.

Only a few counts were recorded for this clonotype. The J gene is TRBJ2-3, the V gene TRBV7-6, with 12 bases matching TRBD2. V lost 5 bases, J lost 6 bases, and 9 bases stayed unmatched. The CDR3 has 16 residues. The germline CDR1 and CDR2 sequences are SGHVS and FNYEAQ. CDR3 nucleotides: TGTGCCAGCAGCCCCTCTACGGGGACTAGCGGGGATACGCAGTATTTT. As protein: CASSPSTGTSGDTQYF.